Listed here are 9 T cell receptor beta chains from one sample, sequenced in a study of cytomegalovirus exposure and HLA in healthy donors. PCR used 60 Vbeta primers and 13 Jbeta primers. Repertoires were generated with immunoSEQ multiplex PCR, while TCRdb's copy carries only in-frame clones and drops some. The sample includes 120,000 or so clones, 70% to 85% of them seen just once. Source material: PBMCs. These receptors were taken from a man in his forties or fifties in good health and CMV-seropositive.

This chain connects TRBV19 to TRBJ2-7, with a possible D match to TRBD2 (5 bases). There are 15 residues in the CDR3. The V end lost 3 bases, the J end lost 6 bases, and 18 bases lay between the germline ends. Per germline, CDR1 LNHDA and CDR2 SQIVND (reference sequence). The CDR3 loop reads CASSILGQRGSEQYF. The CDR3 DNA reads TGTGCCAGTAGTATCCTTGGGCAGCGAGGGAGCGAGCAGTACTTC.

The V gene is TRBV30, the J gene TRBJ1-5, with 9 bases aligning to TRBD1. CDR1 GTSNPN and CDR2 SVGIG come from the germline V gene (reference sequence). This CDR3 comprises 17 residues. The trim removed 3 bases at V and 5 bases at J, leaving 14 bases unmatched. The CDR3 coding sequence is TGTGCCTGGAGCCTAGGAGGGGGGACAGGGAAGGATCAGCCCCAGCATTTT. This translates into CAWSLGGGTGKDQPQHF.

This sequence joins TRBV5-4 and TRBJ1-3; D unresolved. CDR3 length equals 15 residues. CDR1 and CDR2 from the germline V gene are SGHNT and YYREEE (reference sequence). Trimming removed 0 bases from V and 4 bases from J, with 11 bases in between. CDR3 nucleotide sequence: TGTGCCAGCAGCTTGGACCCGACAAGGGGAAACACCATATATTTT. Its protein is CASSLDPTRGNTIYF.

V and J are TRBV5-5 and TRBJ1-4, with no clear D. The CDR3 extends over 11 amino acids. Germline V CDR1 and CDR2: SGHKS, YYEKEE (reference sequence). V was pared by 5 bases and J by 4 bases, with 3 bases between. Written as DNA, the CDR3 is TGTGCCAGCAGTTATAATGAAAAACTGTTTTTT. Amino acid sequence: CASSYNEKLFF. Based on the CDR3 plus reference TRBV5-5 and TRBJ1-4, the full variable domain is DAGVTQSPTHLIKTRGQQVTLRCSPISGHKSVSWYQQVLGQGPQFIFQYYEKEERGRGNFPDRFSARQFPNYSSELNVNALLLGDSALYLCASSYNEKLFFGSGTQLSVL.

This clone was picked up a small number of times. V is TRBV6-5 and J is TRBJ1-4; 8 nucleotides match TRBD1. This CDR3 has 14 amino acids. Germline values: CDR1 MNHEY, CDR2 SVGAGI. Germline trimming cut 7 bases from V and 1 base from J; bases unmatched to any gene: 2. For the CDR3, the DNA is TGTGCCAGCACCGACAGGGGAACTAATGAAAAACTGTTTTTT. This encodes CASTDRGTNEKLFF.

The chain carries TRBV4-1 and TRBJ2-7, with 12 bases aligning to TRBD2. Looked up from germline, CDR1 is MGHRA and CDR2 is YSYEKL. The CDR3 runs to 16 residues. Losses at the gene ends were 1 base for V and 2 bases for J; bases not matched to a gene: 3. CDR3 coding DNA: TGCGCCAGCAGCCAAGGACTAGCGGGAGTCCCCTACGAGCAGTACTTC. Its translation: CASSQGLAGVPYEQYF.

The gene calls are TRBV18 and TRBJ1-1; D is undetermined. V shed 2 bases and J shed 3 bases, with 10 bases lying between them. The CDR3 length is 14 residues. Germline loops: CDR1 KGHSH, CDR2 LQKENI. The CDR3 reads CASSPKQRDTEAFF. CDR3 nucleotide sequence: TGTGCCAGCTCACCAAAACAGAGGGACACTGAAGCTTTCTTT.

This clone appeared a few times. V and J are TRBV6-5 and TRBJ2-2, with 7 bases lining up with TRBD1. Germline CDR1 MNHEY, CDR2 SVGAGI. The CDR3 consists of 15 residues. The junction had 5 bases not matched to a gene; V was cut back by 6 bases and J by 1 base. CDR3 residues: CASRPRQGNTGELFF. CDR3 nucleotides: TGTGCCAGCAGACCGAGACAGGGGAACACCGGGGAGCTGTTTTTT.

The V and J genes are TRBV4-2 and TRBJ2-1, with 16 bases lining up with TRBD2. CDR1 is LGHNA and CDR2 is YNFKEQ in the germline V gene. The CDR3 length is 19 residues. After removal of 4 bases from V and 4 bases from J, the junction contained 10 bases not matched to a gene. CDR3 coding DNA: TGTGCCAGCAGCCCCAGTCCCGGGACTAGCGGGAGGGTGTACAATGAGCAGTTCTTC. Amino acid sequence: CASSPSPGTSGRVYNEQFF.